A single TCR beta chain is shown here with its context. What it binds is not known. Here immunoSEQ multiplex PCR was the method, and the copy in TCRdb shows in-frame clones only, minus some. The table shows approximately 50,000 clones, with approximately 80% occurring only once. The CDR3 is made up of 14 amino acids. Unmatched junction bases numbered 3, after V lost 8 bases and J lost 0 bases. Germline V lookup: CDR1 SGHTA, CDR2 FQGTGA. The data belong to a study of T cell responses to AZD1222 COVID-19 vaccine. Notes on the study in general: Epitopes outside B.1.351 and B.1.1.7 mutated regions reportedly drew nearly half of spike TCRs. Along spike, vaccine-associated CD4 TCRs were found throughout, with dominance at 160-218 and 743-854. White British donors predominated, females outnumbered males, and clonal diversity was possibly underestimated.

Sample: peripheral blood, taken 28 days after the second AZD1222 dose. The source is an adult who received the AZD1222 COVID-19 vaccine. This sequence joins TRBV7-3 and TRBJ2-1; 8 bases match TRBD2. Written as DNA, the CDR3 is TGTGCCAGCTCGAGCGGGAGCTCCTACAATGAGCAGTTCTTC. Its protein is CASSSGSSYNEQFF.